Presented here are 25 T cell receptor beta chains from one specimen sequenced in a study of T cells in localized non-small cell lung cancer. Sequencing was performed with immunoSEQ multiplex PCR; in TCRdb, only in-frame clones are kept and a portion is missing. The repertoire includes about 8,200 clones, over 50% of them detected once, and 8% sits in the top ten. Sequencing was performed on lymph node tissue, taken before any cancer treatment. These receptors were taken from an older male donor with stage I squamous cell lung carcinoma.

The chain has TRBV28 and TRBJ1-1; D not resolved. From germline, CDR1 is MDHEN and CDR2 SYDVKM. CDR3 length: 13 residues. The ends were cut back, 7 bases at V and 4 bases at J, with 13 bases in the middle. CDR3 sequence (DNA): TGTGCCAGCAACGGCGGGGTAGGCACTGAAGCTTTCTTT. This gives the protein CASNGGVGTEAFF.

This clone was seen more than once but under ten times. V is TRBV6-8 and J is TRBJ1-1; D is perhaps TRBD1 (6 bases). From germline, CDR1 is MNHGY and CDR2 SAAAGT. V was clipped by 4 bases and J by 1 base, with 13 bases between them. The CDR3 spans 15 residues. This chain's CDR3 is CASSSTGGANTEAFF. DNA for the CDR3: TGTGCCAGCAGTTCCACCGGGGGGGCGAACACTGAAGCTTTCTTT.

This sequence joins TRBV9 and TRBJ2-1; 10 bases match TRBD2. From germline, CDR1 is SGDLS and CDR2 YYNGEE. Unmatched junction bases numbered 4, after V lost 0 bases and J lost 4 bases. There are 16 residues in the CDR3. The CDR3 is CASSVGPAGGYNEQFF. The DNA for the CDR3 is TGTGCCAGCAGCGTAGGCCCAGCGGGAGGGTACAATGAGCAGTTCTTC.

The V call is TRBV19, the J call TRBJ2-7; D tentatively reads TRBD1 or TRBD2 (6 bases each). The CDR3 length is 15 residues. From germline, CDR1 is LNHDA and CDR2 SQIVND (reference sequence). Trimming left V 5 bases short and J 2 bases short, with 16 bases between. The CDR3 spells CASSRGQMVTYEQYF. The CDR3 coding sequence is TGTGCCAGTAGTCGGGGGCAGATGGTGACCTACGAGCAGTACTTC.

This sequence joins TRBV15 and TRBJ1-5; D remains unclear. CDR3 length: 17 residues. Germline CDR1 is LNHNV and CDR2 is YYDKDF (reference sequence). The V end lost 0 bases, the J end lost 5 bases, and 17 bases lay between the germline ends. The DNA of the CDR3 is TGTGCCACCAGCAGAGATTTTCGCCCAGGCGGGGATCAGCCCCAGCATTTT. Encoded protein: CATSRDFRPGGDQPQHF.

The chain links TRBV6-8 to TRBJ2-7; TRBD2 matches at 7 bases. There are 15 residues in the CDR3. In germline, CDR1 is MNHGY, CDR2 SAAAGT. The V segment lost 2 bases and the J segment 0 bases; nucleotides outside the gene matches: 4. The CDR3 reads CASSYGRESSYEQYF. The CDR3 DNA follows: TGTGCCAGCAGTTACGGGCGGGAGAGCTCCTACGAGCAGTACTTC.

V gene TRBV28 combines with J gene TRBJ1-1, with 9 bases fitting TRBD1. Looked up from germline, CDR1 is MDHEN and CDR2 is SYDVKM. The CDR3 has 12 amino acids. V was clipped by 6 bases and J by 5 bases; unmatched bases: 1. The CDR3 bases are TGTGCCAGCAGGACAGGGGGAACTGAAGCTTTCTTT. It translates to CASRTGGTEAFF.

The rearrangement uses TRBV18 and TRBJ1-4, with a weak D call TRBD1 (5 bases). CDR1 and CDR2 from the germline V gene are KGHSH and LQKENI. This CDR3 comprises 16 residues. With 2 bases removed from V and 10 bases from J, the gap between germline ends came to 20 bases. As DNA, the CDR3 is TGTGCCAGCTCACCAGGGTCCGGTATGGGGGAAAGAAAACTGTTTTTT. It is translated as CASSPGSGMGERKLFF.

The table lists this clone with a few counts. The chain employs TRBV28 and TRBJ2-4; D is perhaps TRBD2 (5 bases). The germline gives CDR1 MDHEN, CDR2 SYDVKM. The CDR3 is made up of 15 amino acids. Trimming left V 5 bases short and J 4 bases short, with 15 bases between. The DNA of the CDR3 is TGTGCCAGCAGTCTCCTGAGGGATCCAAAAAACATTCAGTACTTC. It yields the protein CASSLLRDPKNIQYF.

The CDR3, as DNA: TGTGCCACCAGCATTCCCTCTCCTGTAGGGATTAGGAACACCATATATTTT. The encoded protein is CATSIPSPVGIRNTIYF. This chain links TRBV15 with TRBJ1-3; no definite D call. Per germline, CDR1 LNHNV and CDR2 YYDKDF (reference sequence). Trimming left V 4 bases short and J 7 bases short, with 23 bases between. The CDR3 loop spans 17 amino acids.

The chain joins TRBV28 to TRBJ2-7; D is ambiguous. Germline V lookup: CDR1 MDHEN, CDR2 SYDVKM. This CDR3 comprises 12 residues. V was clipped by 3 bases and J by 4 bases, with 7 bases between them. The CDR3 bases are TGTGCCAGCAGTTTTGGGATTTACGAGCAGTACTTC. This sequence encodes CASSFGIYEQYF.

The chain joins TRBV10-3 to TRBJ2-1; tentatively, D is TRBD2 (6 bases). Trimming pared 1 base from V and 0 bases from J, leaving 22 bases between. This CDR3 is 20 amino acids long. Germline CDR1 ENHRY, CDR2 SYGVKD. CDR3 in amino acids: CAISEFPKGYDGSSYNEQFF. The CDR3 DNA sequence: TGTGCCATCAGTGAGTTTCCTAAGGGGTATGACGGGAGCTCCTACAATGAGCAGTTCTTC.

This clone was seen only a few times. The chain combines TRBV7-8 with TRBJ2-2; D might be TRBD2 (5 bases). The V end was cut by 5 bases, the J end by 5 bases, with 9 bases between. Germline V CDR1 and CDR2: SGHVS, FQNEAQ. The CDR3 totals 13 residues. The CDR3 region is CASSRTGTGELFF. The CDR3 nucleotides read TGTGCCAGCAGCCGTACGGGGACCGGGGAGCTGTTTTTT.

The V and J genes are TRBV15 and TRBJ1-2, with TRBD1 identical over 9 bases. V shed 0 bases, J shed 8 bases, and the junction held 4 bases outside the gene matches. CDR3 length equals 14 residues. The germline CDR1 and CDR2 sequences are LNHNV and YYDKDF (reference sequence). CDR3 protein: CATSREQGASGYTF. Here the CDR3 DNA reads TGTGCCACCAGCAGAGAACAGGGGGCGAGCGGCTACACCTTC.

In this sample, this clone turned up a few times. The V call is TRBV11-3, the J call TRBJ1-3; D remains unclear. V lost 4 bases, J lost 8 bases, and 15 bases lay in between. The germline gives CDR1 SGHNT, CDR2 YENEEA. CDR3 length: 14 amino acids. The CDR3 region has the DNA TGTGCCAGCAGCTCTCACAGTGGAATAGACACCATATATTTT. Its translation: CASSSHSGIDTIYF.

This chain links TRBV18 with TRBJ2-7; D is possibly TRBD1 (6 bases). Trimming took off 4 bases at V and 5 bases at J, with 15 bases between the two ends. The CDR3 has 14 residues. In germline, CDR1 is KGHSH, CDR2 LQKENI. The CDR3 DNA reads as TGTGCCAGCTCACTAAGGCAGGGGATCCACGAGCAGTACTTC. Translation gives CASSLRQGIHEQYF.

This clone has only a few counts. The CDR3 coding sequence is TGTGCCAGCAGTTCGGACAGGGCCCCTTATGGCTACACCTTC. Translating it yields CASSSDRAPYGYTF. J is TRBJ1-2 and V is TRBV6-8; 8 bases are shared with TRBD1. CDR1 and CDR2 from the germline V gene are MNHGY and SAAAGT. CDR3 length: 14 amino acids. Unmatched junction bases numbered 6, after V lost 4 bases and J lost 5 bases.

This chain connects TRBV19 to TRBJ2-7, with 9 bases fitting TRBD1. J was trimmed by 4 bases and V by 4 bases; bases with no gene match: 8. The CDR3 is 15 amino acids. Looked up from germline, CDR1 is LNHDA and CDR2 is SQIVND (reference sequence). The CDR3 spells CASSSYGTGIYEQYF. The CDR3 region has the DNA TGTGCCAGTAGTAGTTATGGGACAGGGATTTACGAGCAGTACTTC.

The gene calls are TRBV14 and TRBJ1-2, with D perhaps TRBD1 (6 bases). In germline, CDR1 is SGHDN, CDR2 FVKESK. The length of the CDR3 is 15 residues. The V and J ends lost 1 base and 8 bases respectively, with 17 bases between them. The CDR3 spells CASSQGTAQTFGYTF. The CDR3 nucleotides are TGTGCCAGCAGCCAAGGGACAGCTCAAACCTTCGGCTACACCTTC.

The chain is built from TRBV6-8 and TRBJ2-5; 12 positions agree with TRBD2. The germline gives CDR1 MNHGY, CDR2 SAAAGT. The CDR3 totals 16 residues. V trimming: 5 bases; J trimming: 1 base; junction bases outside the gene matches: 5. This CDR3 reads CASSPGGLAGQETQYF. For the CDR3, the DNA is TGTGCCAGCAGTCCCGGGGGACTAGCGGGCCAAGAGACCCAGTACTTC.

The genes are TRBV9 and TRBJ1-1; the D gene is possibly TRBD1 (5 bases). Per the germline V gene, CDR1 is SGDLS and CDR2 is YYNGEE. V was cut by 6 bases and J by 8 bases, with 17 bases left in between. The CDR3 is 13 residues long. CDR3 residues: CASTAARTMEAFF. Here the CDR3 DNA reads TGTGCCAGCACCGCGGCCCGGACAATGGAAGCTTTCTTT.

The count of this clone is one. The CDR3 DNA sequence: TGTGCCAGTAGTAGACATGGGGCTAGCGGGAGTAGGAATGAGCAGTTCTTC. Translation: CASSRHGASGSRNEQFF. The chain uses TRBV19 and TRBJ2-1; 10 nucleotides line up with TRBD2. The CDR3 totals 17 residues. The J segment lost 7 bases and the V segment lost 4 bases, leaving 13 bases of the junction unmatched. Germline CDR1 and CDR2: LNHDA and SQIVND (reference sequence).

This chain joins TRBV5-1 and TRBJ2-7, with TRBD1 as a possible D gene (5 bases). The CDR3 runs 14 residues. Trimming removed 1 base at V and 7 bases at J, with 15 bases between. CDR1 SGHRS and CDR2 YFSETQ come from the germline V gene. In nucleotides, the CDR3 is TGCGCCAGCAGCTTGAACTTAGGGGTAAAAGAGCAGTACTTC. Protein sequence: CASSLNLGVKEQYF.

CDR3 loop: CAISESAMSSYEQYF. The CDR3 DNA reads TGTGCCATCAGTGAGTCCGCCATGAGCTCCTACGAGCAGTACTTC. The chain carries TRBV10-3 and TRBJ2-7; D unresolved. V lost 0 bases to trimming and J lost 0 bases, with 9 bases between them. The CDR3 extends over 15 amino acids. CDR1 and CDR2 from the germline V gene are ENHRY and SYGVKD.

This chain joins TRBV19 and TRBJ1-1, with 8 bases aligning to TRBD1. CDR1 and CDR2 (germline): LNHDA, SQIVND (reference sequence). After removal of 5 bases from V and 6 bases from J, the junction contained 5 bases not matched to a gene. The CDR3 totals 13 residues. In DNA form, the CDR3 reads TGTGCCAGTAGTGTGGGACAGGTCCCTGAAGCTTTCTTT. Residues: CASSVGQVPEAFF.